These T cell receptor beta chains were read from a single sample in a study of blood T cell repertoires in COVID-19. The repertoire was sequenced with immunoSEQ multiplex PCR; TCRdb's copy has only in-frame clones and lacks some. Of about 97,000 clones in the sample, approximately 87% were seen once. Sequencing was carried out using peripheral blood. The source is a human donor in a cohort sampled during active COVID-19. Both conserved end residues are part of each CDR3. Each record gives: CDR3 DNA, CDR3 protein, J gene, V gene, D gene, clone size. The D gene is left open where the match is weak. Size values are once, few and many counts, or a class for expanded clones, and some rows have none.

CDR3 DNA: TGTGCCAGCAGCTTATACGGGGGCTCCTACGAGCAGTACTTC; CDR3 protein: CASSLYGGSYEQYF; J gene: TRBJ2-7; V gene: TRBV11-2; D gene: NA; clone size: NA
CDR3 DNA: TGCGCCAGCAGCCAAGCCCTAGCGGGTACTATTTCTCACGAGCAGTACTTC; CDR3 protein: CASSQALAGTISHEQYF; J gene: TRBJ2-7; V gene: TRBV4-1; D gene: TRBD2; clone size: NA
CDR3 DNA: TGCGCCAGCAGCCAAGCATTAGGGGTTCCTAATCAGCCCCAGCATTTT; CDR3 protein: CASSQALGVPNQPQHF; J gene: TRBJ1-5; V gene: TRBV4-1; D gene: NA; clone size: NA
CDR3 DNA: TGTGCCAGCAGCCCGGGGGGGGTCACCGGGAATTCACCCCTCCACTTT; CDR3 protein: CASSPGGVTGNSPLHF; J gene: TRBJ1-6; V gene: TRBV5-4; D gene: NA; clone size: NA
CDR3 DNA: TGCGCCAGCAGCAGCCCGACAGGGTTGACGGGCAATGAGCAGTTCTTC; CDR3 protein: CASSSPTGLTGNEQFF; J gene: TRBJ2-1; V gene: TRBV5-1; D gene: TRBD1; clone size: NA
CDR3 DNA: TGCGCCAGCAGCCAAGATGGCAGGACAGGGGTAGGTTCGAACACTGAAGCTTTCTTT; CDR3 protein: CASSQDGRTGVGSNTEAFF; J gene: TRBJ1-1; V gene: TRBV4-3; D gene: TRBD1; clone size: NA
CDR3 DNA: TGTGCCAGCAGCGTTGGGCCGGGACAGACGTACACAGATACGCAGTATTTT; CDR3 protein: CASSVGPGQTYTDTQYF; J gene: TRBJ2-3; V gene: TRBV9; D gene: TRBD1; clone size: NA
CDR3 DNA: TGTGCCAGCAGCTTAGTAAATTTTGGCCTCACCGGGGAGCTGTTTTTT; CDR3 protein: CASSLVNFGLTGELFF; J gene: TRBJ2-2; V gene: TRBV7-6; D gene: NA; clone size: NA
CDR3 DNA: TGCAGCGTAAAGGACTGGAACACTGAAGCTTTCTTT; CDR3 protein: CSVKDWNTEAFF; J gene: TRBJ1-1; V gene: TRBV29-1; D gene: NA; clone size: NA
CDR3 DNA: TGTGCCAGCAGCTCCGGGGACTCTGGGACCCAGTACTTC; CDR3 protein: CASSSGDSGTQYF; J gene: TRBJ2-5; V gene: TRBV11-1; D gene: NA; clone size: NA
CDR3 DNA: TGCAGCGTGGGGGGTATCTGGGGTGGCTACACCTTC; CDR3 protein: CSVGGIWGGYTF; J gene: TRBJ1-2; V gene: TRBV29-1; D gene: NA; clone size: few
CDR3 DNA: TGTGCCAGCAGCTTCCGGGACAGGGATATCGATGAGCAGTTCTTC; CDR3 protein: CASSFRDRDIDEQFF; J gene: TRBJ2-1; V gene: TRBV7-9; D gene: TRBD1; clone size: once
CDR3 DNA: TGTGCCAGTAGTATTCGACAGGGGGTGAAGGGCACTGAAGCTTTCTTT; CDR3 protein: CASSIRQGVKGTEAFF; J gene: TRBJ1-1; V gene: TRBV19; D gene: TRBD1; clone size: NA
CDR3 DNA: TGTGCCAGCAGCCCGGGGGACGCGAACACCGGGGAGCTGTTTTTT; CDR3 protein: CASSPGDANTGELFF; J gene: TRBJ2-2; V gene: TRBV9; D gene: NA; clone size: NA
CDR3 DNA: TGTGCCAGCAGCGTAGGAGCTAGCACAGATACGCAGTATTTT; CDR3 protein: CASSVGASTDTQYF; J gene: TRBJ2-3; V gene: TRBV9; D gene: NA; clone size: NA
CDR3 DNA: TGTGCCAGCAGCCAATTCGGGTCAGATACGCAGTATTTT; CDR3 protein: CASSQFGSDTQYF; J gene: TRBJ2-3; V gene: TRBV11-2; D gene: NA; clone size: NA
CDR3 DNA: TGTGCCAGCAGCTTCATGACAGGTGATTCACCCCTCCACTTT; CDR3 protein: CASSFMTGDSPLHF; J gene: TRBJ1-6; V gene: TRBV7-2; D gene: NA; clone size: NA
CDR3 DNA: TGTGCCAGCAGTCCGGGACAGTTGGATGAAGCTTTCTTT; CDR3 protein: CASSPGQLDEAFF; J gene: TRBJ1-1; V gene: TRBV28; D gene: TRBD1; clone size: NA
CDR3 DNA: TGTGCCAGCAGCTTAGGACAGGGGGCCTTTGGAAACACCATATATTTT; CDR3 protein: CASSLGQGAFGNTIYF; J gene: TRBJ1-3; V gene: TRBV7-2; D gene: TRBD1; clone size: NA
CDR3 DNA: TGTGCCTGGAGAATGAACATTAACACTGAAGCTTTCTTT; CDR3 protein: CAWRMNINTEAFF; J gene: TRBJ1-1; V gene: TRBV30; D gene: NA; clone size: few
CDR3 DNA: TGTGCCAGCAGCCAAGCCGGAGGGATAGGACAGCCCCAGCATTTT; CDR3 protein: CASSQAGGIGQPQHF; J gene: TRBJ1-5; V gene: TRBV4-2; D gene: NA; clone size: NA
CDR3 DNA: TGTGCCAGCAGCTTCGACTTGGCGGACACTGAAGCTTTCTTT; CDR3 protein: CASSFDLADTEAFF; J gene: TRBJ1-1; V gene: TRBV5-6; D gene: NA; clone size: NA
CDR3 DNA: TGTGCCACGGAGTCGAACACCGGGGAGCTGTTTTTT; CDR3 protein: CATESNTGELFF; J gene: TRBJ2-2; V gene: TRBV27; D gene: NA; clone size: NA
CDR3 DNA: TGTGCCAGCAGCTTGGTGGGACTCAACAATGAGCAGTTCTTC; CDR3 protein: CASSLVGLNNEQFF; J gene: TRBJ2-1; V gene: TRBV5-6; D gene: NA; clone size: NA
CDR3 DNA: TGTGCCAGCAGCCAAGATCCTCCCGCGCAGTATTTT; CDR3 protein: CASSQDPPAQYF; J gene: TRBJ2-3; V gene: TRBV3-1/TRBV3-2; D gene: NA; clone size: NA
CDR3 DNA: TGTGCCAGCAGCCCGCGATTCGGAAACACCATATATTTT; CDR3 protein: CASSPRFGNTIYF; J gene: TRBJ1-3; V gene: TRBV9; D gene: NA; clone size: NA
CDR3 DNA: TGTGCCAGCATGGACAGGTTCTCCTACAATGAGCAGTTCTTC; CDR3 protein: CASMDRFSYNEQFF; J gene: TRBJ2-1; V gene: TRBV6-6; D gene: TRBD1; clone size: NA
CDR3 DNA: TGTGCCACCAGTGATTTGGGGACAGGGGGCTACTATGGCTACACCTTC; CDR3 protein: CATSDLGTGGYYGYTF; J gene: TRBJ1-2; V gene: TRBV24-1; D gene: TRBD1; clone size: once
CDR3 DNA: TGTGCTAGTGGTTCGTCCTGGAACACCGGGGAGCTGTTTTTT; CDR3 protein: CASGSSWNTGELFF; J gene: TRBJ2-2; V gene: TRBV12-5; D gene: NA; clone size: once
CDR3 DNA: TGCAGTGGGAGGGCGTTGCATGGCTACACCTTC; CDR3 protein: CSGRALHGYTF; J gene: TRBJ1-2; V gene: TRBV20-1; D gene: NA; clone size: NA
CDR3 DNA: TGTGCCAGCACGACCCTAGCGGGGGGCCTCAACAATGAGCAGTTCTTC; CDR3 protein: CASTTLAGGLNNEQFF; J gene: TRBJ2-1; V gene: TRBV2; D gene: TRBD2; clone size: NA
CDR3 DNA: TGTGCCAGTAGGTGGATAGCGGGAGACAATGAGCAGTTCTTC; CDR3 protein: CASRWIAGDNEQFF; J gene: TRBJ2-1; V gene: TRBV19; D gene: TRBD2; clone size: NA
CDR3 DNA: TGTGCCAGCAGTTACCCTCCTAGCGGGAGTTATGAGACCCAGTACTTC; CDR3 protein: CASSYPPSGSYETQYF; J gene: TRBJ2-5; V gene: TRBV6-2/TRBV6-3; D gene: TRBD2; clone size: NA
CDR3 DNA: TGTGCCAGCAGCTCCAGGGGCTACGAGCAGTACTTC; CDR3 protein: CASSSRGYEQYF; J gene: TRBJ2-7; V gene: TRBV11-2; D gene: NA; clone size: NA
CDR3 DNA: TGTGCCAGCAGTTACGCCGCCAGGGAAGCAAACTATGGCTACACCTTC; CDR3 protein: CASSYAAREANYGYTF; J gene: TRBJ1-2; V gene: TRBV6-6; D gene: NA; clone size: NA
CDR3 DNA: TGTGCCAGCAGTGAAATGGGACAGCCTAACTATGGCTACACCTTC; CDR3 protein: CASSEMGQPNYGYTF; J gene: TRBJ1-2; V gene: TRBV6-1; D gene: TRBD1; clone size: NA
CDR3 DNA: TGTGCCAGCTCACCGAGACAGGCAATAAATGAAAAACTGTTTTTT; CDR3 protein: CASSPRQAINEKLFF; J gene: TRBJ1-4; V gene: TRBV18; D gene: NA; clone size: NA
CDR3 DNA: TGTGCCAGCAGTCCTATCGGCCCCTTACAGGGGGGACGATTAGGGAGCAATCAGCCCCAGCATTTT; CDR3 protein: CASSPIGPLQGGRLGSNQPQHF; J gene: TRBJ1-5; V gene: TRBV6-6; D gene: TRBD1; clone size: NA
CDR3 DNA: TGTGCCAGCAGCTCGGGACTAGCTACAAGCACAGATACGCAGTATTTT; CDR3 protein: CASSSGLATSTDTQYF; J gene: TRBJ2-3; V gene: TRBV5-5; D gene: TRBD2; clone size: once
CDR3 DNA: TGTGCCAGCTCACCGAGGACAGCTCCAGCCTACGAGCAGTACTTC; CDR3 protein: CASSPRTAPAYEQYF; J gene: TRBJ2-7; V gene: TRBV18; D gene: NA; clone size: NA
CDR3 DNA: TGTGCCAGTAGTATAGTCCTTATCGGGACAGTGCGAGGCTACACCTTC; CDR3 protein: CASSIVLIGTVRGYTF; J gene: TRBJ1-2; V gene: TRBV19; D gene: TRBD1; clone size: few
CDR3 DNA: TGTGCCAGCAGCTTCGGTAATGGAGTAAACACCATATATTTT; CDR3 protein: CASSFGNGVNTIYF; J gene: TRBJ1-3; V gene: TRBV7-9; D gene: NA; clone size: NA
CDR3 DNA: TGTGCCAGCAGCGCGGGACATAGAAACAATGAGCAGTTCTTC; CDR3 protein: CASSAGHRNNEQFF; J gene: TRBJ2-1; V gene: TRBV9; D gene: NA; clone size: once
CDR3 DNA: TGTGCCATCAGCGGAGACTTCGACGAGCAGTACTTC; CDR3 protein: CAISGDFDEQYF; J gene: TRBJ2-7; V gene: TRBV10-3; D gene: NA; clone size: NA
CDR3 DNA: TGTGCCAGCAGCCCGTGGGGGCTCTCCTACGAGCAGTACTTC; CDR3 protein: CASSPWGLSYEQYF; J gene: TRBJ2-7; V gene: TRBV5-8; D gene: NA; clone size: NA
CDR3 DNA: TGTGCCAGCAGCTACGGGCCTCCCACCTACGAGCAGTACTTC; CDR3 protein: CASSYGPPTYEQYF; J gene: TRBJ2-7; V gene: TRBV6-5; D gene: NA; clone size: NA
CDR3 DNA: TGTGCCAGCAGTTTAGTACAACAGGGGTATGGCTACACCTTC; CDR3 protein: CASSLVQQGYGYTF; J gene: TRBJ1-2; V gene: TRBV28; D gene: TRBD1; clone size: once
CDR3 DNA: TGTGCCAGCAGTGCAGGGGCGGGAAACATTCAGTACTTC; CDR3 protein: CASSAGAGNIQYF; J gene: TRBJ2-4; V gene: TRBV2; D gene: NA; clone size: NA
CDR3 DNA: TGTGCCAGTAGTCCCTTTCCGACGAGGGCCCCTGAAGCTTTCTTT; CDR3 protein: CASSPFPTRAPEAFF; J gene: TRBJ1-1; V gene: TRBV19; D gene: NA; clone size: NA
CDR3 DNA: TGTGCCAGCAGCACACAGGGTCTGCTGGACTATGGCTACACCTTC; CDR3 protein: CASSTQGLLDYGYTF; J gene: TRBJ1-2; V gene: TRBV7-2; D gene: NA; clone size: few
CDR3 DNA: TGTGCCAGCAGTGTTTCCCGGGACAGGGCGCTCAACTATGGCTACACCTTC; CDR3 protein: CASSVSRDRALNYGYTF; J gene: TRBJ1-2; V gene: TRBV21-1; D gene: NA; clone size: NA
CDR3 DNA: TGTGCCAGCAGCTGGAGAGGGGACAGGACATATAATTCACCCCTCCACTTT; CDR3 protein: CASSWRGDRTYNSPLHF; J gene: TRBJ1-6; V gene: TRBV7-2; D gene: TRBD1; clone size: medium-sized
CDR3 DNA: TGTGCCAGCTCACCTCTTCGGGACATCTCCCCTGAAGCTTTCTTT; CDR3 protein: CASSPLRDISPEAFF; J gene: TRBJ1-1; V gene: TRBV18; D gene: NA; clone size: NA
CDR3 DNA: TGCGCCAGCAGAGTCGAAGGGACAGGGGGTTTCAATGAGCAGTTCTTC; CDR3 protein: CASRVEGTGGFNEQFF; J gene: TRBJ2-1; V gene: TRBV4-1; D gene: TRBD1; clone size: NA
CDR3 DNA: TGTGCCAGCAGTTTTTGGGGCGATGAGCAGTTCTTC; CDR3 protein: CASSFWGDEQFF; J gene: TRBJ2-1; V gene: TRBV28; D gene: NA; clone size: once